This T cell receptor beta chain was obtained from a study of radiation and T cells in renal cell carcinoma. Regarding the study as a whole: From baseline, blood top tumor clonotypes peaked at 2 weeks post-radiation.

CDR1 is SGHKS and CDR2 is YYEKEE in the germline V gene (reference sequence). The V segment lost 6 bases and the J segment 5 bases; nucleotides outside the gene matches: 12. The CDR3 has 16 residues. Using immunoSEQ multiplex PCR, the repertoire was profiled, and TCRdb retains in-frame clones only, with some absent. The repertoire holds about 59,000 clones, with just under 80% as singletons. Notes on this clone: As yet, its antigen is unknown.

Time point: baseline pretreatment blood. Treatment in this sample: 15 Gy SBRT to primary tumor, nephrectomy 4 weeks later. The sequences come from blood, collected from a patient whose treatment included radiotherapy and nephrectomy. The V gene is TRBV5-5, the J gene TRBJ1-1, with TRBD1 identical over 11 bases. This TCR derives from a man in his 60s with renal cell carcinoma. In DNA, the CDR3 is TGTGCCAGCATACTCCACCCGGGACAGGGGGTTACTGAAGCTTTCTTT. Protein: CASILHPGQGVTEAFF.